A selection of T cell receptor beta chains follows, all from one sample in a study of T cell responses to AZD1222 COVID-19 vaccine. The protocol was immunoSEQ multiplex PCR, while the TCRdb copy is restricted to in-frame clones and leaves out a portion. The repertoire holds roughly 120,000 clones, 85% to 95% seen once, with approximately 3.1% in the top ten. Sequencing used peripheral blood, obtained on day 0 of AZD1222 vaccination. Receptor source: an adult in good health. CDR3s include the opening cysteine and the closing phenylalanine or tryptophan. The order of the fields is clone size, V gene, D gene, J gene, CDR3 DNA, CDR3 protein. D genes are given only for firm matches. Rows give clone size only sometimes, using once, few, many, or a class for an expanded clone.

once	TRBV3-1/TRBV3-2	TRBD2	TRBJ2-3	TGTGCCAGCAGCCAATTAGCGGGAGATCGGCCAGATACGCAGTATTTT	CASSQLAGDRPDTQYF
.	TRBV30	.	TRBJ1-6	TGTGCCTGGAGATCTGGGGACTATAATTCACCCCTCCACTTT	CAWRSGDYNSPLHF
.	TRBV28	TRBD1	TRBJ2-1	TGTGCCAGCACCCAAAGGACAGGGGGCAAGAATGAGCAGTTCTTC	CASTQRTGGKNEQFF
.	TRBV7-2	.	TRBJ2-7	TGTGCCAGCAGCCTAGGGGCCCTCTACGAGCAGTACTTC	CASSLGALYEQYF
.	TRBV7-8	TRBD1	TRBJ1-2	TGTGCCAGCAGCTTAGCCAGGGGGCGCGAGGGTAACCGTCCCAACTATGGCTACACCTTC	CASSLARGREGNRPNYGYTF
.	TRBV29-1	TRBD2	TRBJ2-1	TGCAGCGTTGAGCTAGCGGGAGGTCGGGAGCAGTTCTTC	CSVELAGGREQFF
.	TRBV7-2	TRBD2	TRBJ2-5	TGTGCCAGCAGCTTAGCGATTTCTAGCGGGAGTTTTGTGTACTTC	CASSLAISSGSFVYF
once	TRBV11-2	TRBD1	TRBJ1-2	TGTGCCAGCAGCTTCTACAGGGGTGGCTACACCTTC	CASSFYRGGYTF
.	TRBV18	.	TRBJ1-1	TGTGCCAGCACAGGATTGAACACTGAAGCTTTCTTT	CASTGLNTEAFF
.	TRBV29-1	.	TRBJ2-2	TGCAGCGTTGGGACACCGACCGCCATAAACACCGGGGAGCTGTTTTTT	CSVGTPTAINTGELFF
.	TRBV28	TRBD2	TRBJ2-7	TGTGCCAGCAGTTTCATAGGGACTAGCGGGAGATACGAGCAGTACTTC	CASSFIGTSGRYEQYF
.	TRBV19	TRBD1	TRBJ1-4	TGTGCCAGTAGTATAGCAGGGGGCAATGAAAAACTGTTTTTT	CASSIAGGNEKLFF
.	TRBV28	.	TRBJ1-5	TGTGCCAGCAGCCATGTTGTTCAGCCCCAGCATTTT	CASSHVVQPQHF
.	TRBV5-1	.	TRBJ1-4	TGCGCCAGCAGCATGAGGGGATTCGGTAATGAAAAACTGTTTTTT	CASSMRGFGNEKLFF